This entry lists 20 T cell receptor beta chains sequenced from one sample in a study of blood T cell repertoires in COVID-19. TCRdb keeps only in-frame clones here, not all; method: immunoSEQ multiplex PCR. This repertoire shows about 200,000 clones, around 88% found once; its top ten account for 4.5% to 6.5%. Specimen: PBMCs or T cells enriched from blood (not recorded which). These receptors were taken from a man aged 40-49 years with acute COVID-19.

The V gene is TRBV23-1, the J gene TRBJ2-5, with TRBD1 matching 8 bases. TRBV23-1 is an open reading frame whose function is uncertain. J gave up 5 bases and V 0 bases, and 20 bases lay outside the gene matches. The CDR3 is 20 amino acids. DNA of the CDR3: TGCGCCAGCAGTCAATCGAGCCCCCTCAAGCCCAGGGGGCGGTGGGAGACCCAGTACTTC. Amino acids: CASSQSSPLKPRGRWETQYF.

V gene TRBV28 combines with J gene TRBJ2-7; D is undetermined. The CDR3 runs 11 residues. V dropped 7 bases and J dropped 5 bases, with 9 bases sitting between them. Germline CDR1 MDHEN, CDR2 SYDVKM. DNA for the CDR3: TGTGCCAGCAACCCTGGAGACGAGCAGTACTTC. Translating gives CASNPGDEQYF.

The V and J genes are TRBV4-1 and TRBJ1-6, with TRBD1 identical over 8 bases. The germline V gene has CDR1 MGHRA and CDR2 YSYEKL. The CDR3 has 15 amino acids. After removal of 4 bases from V and 7 bases from J, the junction contained 6 bases not matched to a gene. The CDR3 loop is CASSPIGTGNSPLHF. In DNA form, the CDR3 reads TGCGCCAGCAGCCCCATAGGGACAGGAAATTCACCCCTCCACTTT.

This clone is a singleton in its sample. The V and J genes are TRBV9 and TRBJ1-2; 9 bases fit TRBD1. Germline V gene data show CDR1 as SGDLS and CDR2 as YYNGEE. This CDR3 spans 14 amino acids. J lost 3 bases, V lost 4 bases, and 4 bases had no gene match. The CDR3 spells CASSRQGDHYGYTF. CDR3 coding DNA: TGTGCCAGCAGCCGACAGGGGGACCACTATGGCTACACCTTC. Together with reference TRBV9 and TRBJ1-2, the CDR3 gives the full variable domain: DSGVTQTPKHLITATGQRVTLRCSPRSGDLSVYWYQQSLDQGLQFLIQYYNGEERAKGNILERFSAQQFPDLHSELNLSSLELGDSALYFCASSRQGDHYGYTFGSGTRLTVV.

The chain uses TRBV11-2 and TRBJ2-5; D is possibly TRBD1 (7 bases). The germline V gene encodes CDR1 SGHAT and CDR2 FQNNGV. The CDR3 covers 15 residues. V dropped 4 bases and J dropped 5 bases, with 17 bases sitting between them. The CDR3 sequence: CASSYAGGRAETQYF. In nucleotides, the CDR3 is TGTGCCAGCAGCTATGCAGGGGGGCGGGCCGAGACCCAGTACTTC.

This clone has only one observation. The V call is TRBV2, the J call TRBJ2-3; 11 positions match TRBD2. This CDR3 is 17 amino acids long. Germline trimming cut 4 bases from V and 0 bases from J; bases unmatched to any gene: 6. Looked up from germline, CDR1 is SNHLY and CDR2 is FYNNEI. The CDR3 DNA reads as TGTGCCAGCAGTGCTAGCGGGAGGACTCCTAGCACAGATACGCAGTATTTT. It codes for CASSASGRTPSTDTQYF.

Regarding this clone: This CDR3 is also generated by other DNA sequences in the sample. The chain couples TRBV7-9 to TRBJ1-6; 8 nucleotides match TRBD1. V was clipped by 1 base and J by 8 bases; unmatched bases: 1. Germline V CDR1 and CDR2: SEHNR, FQNEAQ (reference sequence). This CDR3 comprises 14 residues. This CDR3 reads CASSLGQGYSPLHF. Written as DNA, the CDR3 is TGTGCCAGCAGCTTAGGACAGGGGTATTCACCCCTCCACTTT.

The chain employs TRBV7-8 and TRBJ2-1; TRBD1 is a possible D gene (5 bases). Trimming left V 1 base short and J 6 bases short, with 16 bases between. Per germline, CDR1 SGHVS and CDR2 FQNEAQ. The CDR3 is made up of 16 amino acids. CDR3 loop: CASSLEAGKVFNEQFF. The CDR3 coding sequence is TGTGCCAGCAGCTTAGAGGCAGGGAAAGTTTTCAATGAGCAGTTCTTC. The whole variable domain, remainder taken from reference TRBV7-8 and TRBJ2-1, is GAGVSQSPRYKVAKRGQDVALRCDPISGHVSLFWYQQALGQGPEFLTYFQNEAQLDKSGLPSDRFFAERPEGSVSTLKIQRTQQEDSAVYLCASSLEAGKVFNEQFFGPGTRLTVL.

CDR3 amino acids: CASSPVFLEAGERNEQYF. DNA of the CDR3: TGTGCCAGCAGCCCCGTCTTTTTGGAAGCGGGAGAGAGAAACGAGCAGTACTTC. The chain recombines TRBV27 with TRBJ2-7; 8 nucleotides align to TRBD2. Germline CDR1 MNHEY, CDR2 SMNVEV (reference sequence). The CDR3 has 18 residues. Trimming took 6 bases from V and 5 from J; bases not matched to a gene: 21.

The genes are TRBV5-1 and TRBJ2-3, with 12 bases lining up with TRBD2. J gave up 2 bases and V 2 bases, and 3 bases lay outside the gene matches. Looked up from germline, CDR1 is SGHRS and CDR2 is YFSETQ. The CDR3 contains 16 residues. The CDR3 DNA follows: TGCGCCAGCAGCTTCCTAGCGGGAGGGAACACAGATACGCAGTATTTT. It yields the protein CASSFLAGGNTDTQYF.

J is TRBJ1-4 and V is TRBV28, with TRBD1 matching 8 bases. This CDR3 region has 15 residues. The V segment lost 5 bases and the J segment 6 bases; nucleotides outside the gene matches: 8. The germline V gene encodes CDR1 MDHEN and CDR2 SYDVKM. The CDR3 DNA reads as TGTGCCAGCAGTCCCACGGGGGGACAGGATGAAAAACTGTTTTTT. This translates into CASSPTGGQDEKLFF.

The rearrangement links TRBV7-9 to TRBJ2-7, with 10 bases lining up with TRBD2. The CDR3 is 16 residues long. The J segment lost 1 base and the V segment lost 7 bases, leaving 10 bases of the junction unmatched. Germline V lookup: CDR1 SEHNR, CDR2 FQNEAQ (reference sequence). The CDR3: CASTPSSGSKSYEQYF. CDR3 DNA: TGTGCCAGCACTCCCTCTAGCGGGAGTAAGTCCTACGAGCAGTACTTC.

The chain combines TRBV2 with TRBJ1-2; D is perhaps TRBD1 (6 bases). This CDR3 region has 14 residues. The germline gives CDR1 SNHLY, CDR2 FYNNEI. Between the trimmed V and J ends, which lost 2 bases and 8 bases, there was a span of 15 bases. The CDR3 reads CASSERQVVSGYTF. In nucleotides, the CDR3 is TGTGCCAGCAGTGAAAGACAGGTAGTGTCAGGCTACACCTTC.

The CDR3 protein is CASSQDLTGGHSYEQYF. The CDR3 region has the DNA TGTGCCAGCAGCCAAGATCTGACGGGAGGCCACTCCTACGAGCAGTACTTC. The chain couples TRBV3-1 (or the pseudogene TRBV3-2) to TRBJ2-7; the match to TRBD2 covers 7 bases. With V trimmed by 0 bases and J by 0 bases, 8 bases remained unmatched. The CDR3 runs 17 residues. Germline V gives CDR1 LGHDT, CDR2 YNNKEL (reference sequence).

This chain connects TRBV6-5 to TRBJ1-5; 10 nucleotides align to TRBD1. The CDR3 covers 13 residues. Unmatched junction bases numbered 8, after V lost 11 bases and J lost 7 bases. The V gene's germline CDR1 is MNHEY and CDR2 SVGAGI. CDR3 coding DNA: TGTGCCGCACGGGACAGGGGAGAGCAGCCCCAGCATTTT. This translates into CAARDRGEQPQHF.

About this clone itself: This specimen includes other DNA sequences encoding the same CDR3. The V call is TRBV9, the J call TRBJ2-7; 14 bases are a match to TRBD2. V lost 2 bases to trimming and J lost 4 bases; unmatched junction nucleotides: 2. This CDR3 is built from 15 residues. The germline CDR1 and CDR2 sequences are SGDLS and YYNGEE. CDR3 DNA sequence: TGTGCCAGCAGCGTGGGACTAGCGGGAGAGTACGAGCAGTACTTC. Its protein product is CASSVGLAGEYEQYF. The entire variable domain, with the rest obtained from reference TRBV9 and TRBJ2-7, is as follows: DSGVTQTPKHLITATGQRVTLRCSPRSGDLSVYWYQQSLDQGLQFLIQYYNGEERAKGNILERFSAQQFPDLHSELNLSSLELGDSALYFCASSVGLAGEYEQYFGPGTRLTVT.

The chain recombines TRBV4-2 with TRBJ1-3; 7 nucleotides agree with TRBD1. CDR1 LGHNA and CDR2 YNFKEQ come from the germline V gene. With V trimmed by 4 bases and J by 4 bases, 7 bases remained unmatched. The CDR3 loop spans 15 amino acids. This CDR3 reads CASSPRQGSGNTIYF. CDR3 DNA sequence: TGTGCCAGCAGCCCCCGACAGGGCAGCGGAAACACCATATATTTT.

In nucleotides, the CDR3 is TGCAGCGTTTCCCTCACCGGGACAGGGGCCGGCTACACCTTC. This translates into CSVSLTGTGAGYTF. The chain employs TRBV29-1 and TRBJ1-2; TRBD1 matches at 10 bases. This CDR3 has 14 residues. V gave up 5 bases and J gave up 8 bases; unmatched junction bases: 11. The germline V gene encodes CDR1 SQVTM and CDR2 ANQGSEA.

The chain uses TRBV30 and TRBJ1-2; no firm D call. Looked up from germline, CDR1 is GTSNPN and CDR2 is SVGIG (reference sequence). CDR3 length: 12 amino acids. Trimming left V 4 bases short and J 1 base short, with 7 bases between. CDR3 sequence: CAWTENNYGYTF. The CDR3 bases are TGTGCCTGGACAGAAAATAACTATGGCTACACCTTC.

This sequence joins TRBV24-1 and TRBJ2-1, with TRBD2 matching over 10 bases. Germline assignment: CDR1 KGHDR and CDR2 SFDVKD. This CDR3 has 16 residues. Trimming took 3 bases from V and 6 from J; bases not matched to a gene: 7. The CDR3 protein is CATSDAGTSDRNEQFF. The DNA of the CDR3 is TGTGCCACCAGTGATGCCGGGACTAGCGACCGCAATGAGCAGTTCTTC.